This TCR beta chain is drawn from a study of blood T cells in healthy people across ages (dated by TCRdb to about 2015). In the study overall: In model experiments, template switching captured about one uniquely barcoded TCR beta cDNA molecule for every two T cells. The study measured age-related changes in TCR beta repertoire diversity using deep sequencing normalized with unique cDNA molecular identifiers. The donors were divided into four age groups: young (average around 17 years), middle-aged (approximately 41), aged (about 56) and long-lived (roughly 88). To avoid experimental bias, donors of different ages were randomly spread across the sequencing lanes. For two donors (one aged 18 to 30 and one aged 80 or older), the study analyzed two additional independent replicas of 1 million unique cDNA reads from the same blood draw.

For this chain, trimming is 1 base at the V end and 2 bases at the J end, and the number of junction bases without a gene match is 1. Per the germline V gene, MGHDK is the CDR1 and SYGVNS is the CDR2. The CDR3 numbers 14 residues from cysteine through phenylalanine. Only the CDR3 portion is preserved as DNA: 42 bases, with reading frame beginning at the first base. Donors were 39 systemically healthy Caucasian individuals from Russia aged roughly 6 to 90 years. Each donor gave ten milliliters of peripheral blood, collected into EDTA-treated Vacutainer tubes. Ficoll-Paque density-gradient centrifugation was used to isolate PBMCs, with at least 6.5 million per sample. Trizol reagent was used to extract total RNA from PBMCs, with at least 5 micrograms per sample. The percentages of naive CD45RAhigh/CD27high T cells were determined by flow cytometry on a PBMC aliquot from every donor. General findings and caveats noted by the study authors: The percentage of naive T cells measured by flow cytometry correlated strongly with observed TCR beta diversity. Estimates of total diversity from one million sequenced T cells were regarded as lower bounds and underestimates. The long-lived group showed more naive CD4+ T cells, fewer expanded clones and increased TCR diversity than the aged group, suggesting age selection. Conclusive comparison of naive and antigen-experienced compartments was prevented by the profiling of bulk unsorted PBMCs. Because the CMV infection status of the donors was unknown, age-related changes in expanded clonotypes may potentially have been confounded. Observed TCR beta diversity per million T cells fell roughly linearly with age, and a significant reduction was already apparent by age around 40.

Ten or more counts support this clonotype. Its antigen is unknown. Within one base of it there is no much larger clone, and no base qualities were kept. Libraries came from 5' RACE. Instrument on record: Illumina HiSeq 2500. A second roughly 6 to 12 cycle PCR used a sample-barcoded 5' primer and a J-beta primer mix. Each TCR beta cDNA molecule received a unique molecular identifier from a template-switch 5' adaptor carrying 12 random nucleotides. Each sample yielded at least 3 million CDR3-containing paired-end reads. The Mint cDNA synthesis kit, primed by a TRBC-specific oligonucleotide, was used to synthesize first-strand cDNA from all RNA. All cDNA was treated with uracil-DNA glycosylase and then went through a first 18-cycle PCR with the universal primers M1SS and BC2_uni_R. On the study's bioinformatics: For normalization, 1 million high-quality reads, each with a distinct molecular identifier, were randomly selected from each sample. Instead of being binned into consensus sequences, reads that shared molecular identifiers were thrown out. CDR3 identification, clonotype clustering and error correction used MiTCR with a Q25 quality threshold and the strictest error-elimination algorithm. A nonparametric unseen species model with Euler transformation was used to estimate lower-bound total TCR beta diversity. TCRdb reanalyzed the raw reads on its own, using fastp at Q25 for trimming and MiXCR for clone calling, and kept in-frame beta chains. Identical CDR3 proteins give one entry, which carries the most common genes and DNA. The V and J calls, along with clone size, are taken from TCRdb and not from the paper's own processing. The sample table holds 600,000 or so distinct CDR3 sequences, of which approximately 30% were seen once. Jointly, the top ten make up approximately 15% of the sample.

The receptor comes from a woman of 80 years or more in good health. The sequence is built from TRBV25-1 and TRBJ2-5; 7 nucleotides in the junction match TRBD1. The sample taken for sequencing was blood. The CDR3 loop reads CASSEWTGQETQYF. The sequence in DNA is TGTGCCAGCAGTGAATGGACAGGACAAGAGACCCAGTACTTC.